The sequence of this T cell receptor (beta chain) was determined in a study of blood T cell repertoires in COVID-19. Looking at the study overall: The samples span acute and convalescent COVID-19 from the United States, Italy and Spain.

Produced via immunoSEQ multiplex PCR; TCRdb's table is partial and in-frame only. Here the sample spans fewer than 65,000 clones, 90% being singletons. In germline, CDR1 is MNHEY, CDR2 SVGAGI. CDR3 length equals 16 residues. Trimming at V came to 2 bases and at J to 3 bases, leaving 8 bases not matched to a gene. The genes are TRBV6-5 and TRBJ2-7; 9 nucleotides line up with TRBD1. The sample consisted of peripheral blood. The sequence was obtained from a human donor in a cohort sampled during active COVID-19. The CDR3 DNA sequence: TGTGCCAGCAGTTACGGGACAGGGAGTGTTGGCTACGAGCAGTACTTC. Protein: CASSYGTGSVGYEQYF.